These T cell receptor beta chains were read from a single sample in a study of T cell responses to AZD1222 COVID-19 vaccine. Generated by immunoSEQ multiplex PCR, the TCRdb table keeps only in-frame clones and is missing some. This table holds around 140,000 clones, nearly 95% found once. Source: peripheral blood, taken 28 days after the second AZD1222 dose. Receptors originate from an adult who received the AZD1222 COVID-19 vaccine. Both conserved end residues are part of each CDR3. The D gene is left open where the match is weak. The size entry is marked missing in some rows and otherwise reads once, few, many or a size class.

NA 11 TRBJ1-1 TRBV20-1 NA CSDGGETEAFF TGCAGTGACGGGGGTGAGACTGAAGCTTTCTTT
NA 18 TRBJ1-6 TRBV9 NA CASSVAVDASSYNSPLHF TGTGCCAGCAGCGTAGCGGTCGACGCGAGCTCCTATAATTCACCCCTCCACTTT
NA 15 TRBJ2-1 TRBV3-1/TRBV3-2 TRBD2 CASRLSGSNYNEQFF TGTGCCAGCAGACTTAGCGGGTCAAACTACAATGAGCAGTTCTTC
NA 14 TRBJ1-2 TRBV9 NA CASSATLEYYGYTF TGTGCCAGCAGCGCCACATTAGAATACTATGGCTACACCTTC
NA 15 TRBJ2-4 TRBV9 NA CASSPSGLAKNIQYF TGTGCCAGCAGCCCGTCGGGACTAGCCAAAAACATTCAGTACTTC
NA 14 TRBJ2-7 TRBV7-9 NA CASSLVASSYEQYF TGTGCCAGCAGCTTGGTGGCCAGCTCCTACGAGCAGTACTTC
NA 15 TRBJ1-6 TRBV27 NA CASSPPRGLNSPLHF TGTGCCAGCAGTCCGCCAAGGGGCCTTAATTCACCCCTCCACTTT
NA 16 TRBJ1-5 TRBV5-6 TRBD1 CASSPGGRGINQPQHF TGTGCCAGCAGCCCAGGGGGCCGGGGTATCAATCAGCCCCAGCATTTT
NA 15 TRBJ1-5 TRBV21-1 NA CARKGDRDGNQPQHF TGTGCCAGAAAGGGGGACAGGGACGGAAATCAGCCCCAGCATTTT
NA 14 TRBJ1-2 TRBV28 TRBD1 CASSRGTGSYGYTF TGTGCCAGCAGCCGAGGGACAGGTAGCTATGGCTACACCTTC
once 18 TRBJ2-7 TRBV5-1 NA CASSLFWGIGRSPREQYF TGCGCCAGCAGCTTGTTTTGGGGTATTGGTCGATCCCCCCGCGAGCAGTACTTC
once 15 TRBJ1-4 TRBV28 NA CASSPPNRLNEKLFF TGTGCCAGCAGTCCCCCAAACAGGTTGAATGAAAAACTGTTTTTT
NA 17 TRBJ1-3 TRBV7-2 NA CASSPVGGSQAGNTIYF TGTGCCAGCAGCCCCGTCGGGGGGAGCCAAGCTGGAAACACCATATATTTT
once 14 TRBJ2-7 TRBV11-2 NA CASSLDEVDYEQYF TGTGCCAGCAGCTTAGATGAGGTTGACTACGAGCAGTACTTC
once 14 TRBJ1-1 TRBV6-6 NA CASSYSQMNTEAFF TGTGCCAGCAGTTACTCCCAGATGAACACTGAAGCTTTCTTT
NA 14 TRBJ1-2 TRBV28 NA CASSPGPRDYGYTF TGTGCCAGCAGTCCGGGGCCCCGGGACTATGGCTACACCTTC
NA 14 TRBJ1-5 TRBV3-1/TRBV3-2 NA CASSQNLGYQPQHF TGTGCCAGCAGCCAGAACCTGGGTTATCAGCCCCAGCATTTT
NA 15 TRBJ1-4 TRBV18 NA CASSPQRDGNEKLFF TGTGCCAGCTCACCTCAGCGGGACGGTAATGAAAAACTGTTTTTT
NA 15 TRBJ1-6 TRBV18 NA CASSPRRDDNSPLHF TGTGCCAGCTCACCACGCAGGGACGATAATTCACCCCTCCACTTT
NA 16 TRBJ1-3 TRBV7-3 NA CASSLMGPSTGNTIYF TGTGCCAGCAGCTTAATGGGCCCGTCCACGGGAAACACCATATATTTT
NA 14 TRBJ2-7 TRBV6-4 NA CASRKLDRPHEQYF TGTGCCAGCAGGAAGCTCGACCGGCCCCACGAGCAGTACTTC
NA 16 TRBJ1-3 TRBV6-6 TRBD1 CASSQTGGGSGNTIYF TGTGCCAGCAGCCAGACAGGGGGCGGCTCTGGAAACACCATATATTTT
NA 17 TRBJ2-1 TRBV28 TRBD2 CASSSGTSGHSYNEQFF TGTGCCAGCAGTTCCGGGACTAGCGGGCACTCCTACAATGAGCAGTTCTTC
NA 15 TRBJ2-3 TRBV14 NA CASSPEGWGGDTQYF TGTGCCAGCAGCCCCGAGGGGTGGGGCGGAGATACGCAGTATTTT
NA 13 TRBJ2-2 TRBV9 NA CASSVGDTGELFF TGTGCCAGCAGCGTAGGGGACACCGGGGAGCTGTTTTTT
NA 13 TRBJ1-2 TRBV27 NA CASSFGQGRGYTF TGTGCCAGCAGTTTCGGGCAGGGTCGTGGCTACACCTTC
NA 15 TRBJ2-1 TRBV7-9 NA CASSFRDGPYNEQFF TGTGCCAGCAGCTTCCGGGACGGCCCTTACAATGAGCAGTTCTTC
NA 15 TRBJ1-2 TRBV6-5 NA CASSFARGANYGYTF TGTGCCAGCAGTTTCGCGAGGGGGGCTAACTATGGCTACACCTTC
NA 14 TRBJ2-7 TRBV14 NA CASSYGRKGHEQYF TGTGCCAGCAGCTACGGTAGAAAAGGCCACGAGCAGTACTTC
NA 15 TRBJ2-7 TRBV6-2/TRBV6-3 NA CASSYSPTDPYEQYF TGTGCCAGCAGTTACTCGCCGACTGACCCCTACGAGCAGTACTTC
NA 16 TRBJ2-2 TRBV5-8 TRBD2 CASSRSGLAGVGELFF TGTGCCAGCAGCAGGTCAGGACTAGCGGGAGTCGGGGAGCTGTTTTTT
NA 14 TRBJ1-1 TRBV29-1 NA CSHHPPGGNTEAFF TGCAGCCATCATCCCCCGGGGGGGAACACTGAAGCTTTCTTT
NA 15 TRBJ1-3 TRBV5-6 NA CASSLRTVSGNTIYF TGTGCCAGCAGCTTGCGGACAGTCTCTGGAAACACCATATATTTT
NA 14 TRBJ2-7 TRBV3-1/TRBV3-2 TRBD1 CASSIQGSSGEQYF TGTGCCAGCAGCATACAGGGGTCCTCAGGCGAGCAGTACTTC
NA 13 TRBJ2-3 TRBV4-2 NA CASTVEGTDTQYF TGTGCCAGCACCGTCGAGGGCACAGATACGCAGTATTTT
NA 17 TRBJ2-2 TRBV7-3 TRBD2 CASSLQLAGANTGELFF TGTGCCAGCAGCCTACAACTAGCGGGGGCGAACACCGGGGAGCTGTTTTTT
NA 18 TRBJ2-1 TRBV7-9 NA CASSSPEGAHRSYNEQFF TGTGCCAGCAGCTCCCCGGAGGGGGCCCATCGCTCCTACAATGAGCAGTTCTTC
NA 11 TRBJ1-1 TRBV2 NA CASSESPEAFF TGTGCCAGCAGTGAATCCCCTGAAGCTTTCTTT
NA 16 TRBJ2-7 TRBV28 NA CASSFIPGAGPYEQYF TGTGCCAGCAGTTTTATCCCAGGGGCGGGCCCCTACGAGCAGTACTTC
NA 15 TRBJ1-4 TRBV19 NA CASSDSGLGNEKLFF TGTGCCAGTAGTGATTCGGGTCTTGGGAATGAAAAACTGTTTTTT
few 15 TRBJ2-1 TRBV5-1 TRBD1 CASSRRQGYDNEQFF TGCGCCAGCAGTCGTAGACAGGGATACGACAATGAGCAGTTCTTC
NA 15 TRBJ1-1 TRBV27 NA CASSPLRGGNTEAFF TGTGCCAGCAGTCCACTCAGGGGAGGGAACACTGAAGCTTTCTTT
NA 16 TRBJ2-2 TRBV7-6 NA CASSLFSLKNTGELFF TGTGCCAGCAGCTTATTTTCCTTAAAGAACACCGGGGAGCTGTTTTTT
NA 12 TRBJ1-2 TRBV28 NA CASSSSGVGYTF TGTGCCAGCAGTTCCTCAGGGGTAGGCTACACCTTC
once 15 TRBJ1-6 TRBV6-6 TRBD1 CASRPEGAGNSPLHF TGTGCCAGCAGGCCAGAGGGGGCGGGAAATTCACCCCTCCACTTT
NA 13 TRBJ2-7 TRBV19 NA CASSGGETYEQYF TGTGCCAGTAGTGGTGGTGAAACCTACGAGCAGTACTTC
NA 14 TRBJ2-7 TRBV19 TRBD2 CASSIGGSGYEQYF TGTGCCAGTAGTATCGGCGGGAGCGGGTACGAGCAGTACTTC
NA 14 TRBJ1-4 TRBV7-2 TRBD1 CASSSNRGEGKLFF TGTGCCAGCAGCTCCAACAGGGGAGAGGGAAAACTGTTTTTT
NA 14 TRBJ1-2 TRBV3-1/TRBV3-2 TRBD1 CASSQTRTGSGYTF TGTGCCAGCAGCCAAACCCGGACAGGGTCAGGCTACACCTTC
NA 14 TRBJ2-7 TRBV7-2 NA CASSSDWGSLEQYF TGTGCCAGCAGCTCGGACTGGGGGAGCCTCGAGCAGTACTTC
NA 16 TRBJ2-6 TRBV29-1 NA CSVEEGAPSGANVLTF TGCAGCGTTGAGGAGGGGGCGCCGTCTGGGGCCAACGTCCTGACTTTC
NA 15 TRBJ2-7 TRBV27 TRBD2 CASSTLAVSSYEQYF TGTGCCAGCAGTACACTAGCGGTTAGCTCCTACGAGCAGTACTTC
NA 16 TRBJ2-1 TRBV27 TRBD2 CASRGRLAGGRNEQFF TGTGCCAGCAGGGGTCGACTAGCGGGAGGGCGGAATGAGCAGTTCTTC